This T cell receptor beta chain was sequenced for a study of radiotherapy plus CTLA-4 blockade in lung cancer. In germline, CDR1 is SEHNR, CDR2 FQNEAQ (reference sequence). V was pared by 1 base and J by 2 bases, with 10 bases of the junction left unmatched. The CDR3 has 17 amino acids. Data came from immunoSEQ multiplex PCR; TCRdb stores just in-frame clones and leaves some out. The data show some 110,000 clones, roughly 80% seen once. Source: peripheral blood, taken from a patient treated with radiotherapy plus ipilimumab. The V gene is TRBV7-9, the J gene TRBJ1-2, with TRBD1 matching over 7 bases. This TCR was sampled from a human donor with non-small cell lung cancer that progressed on radiotherapy plus ipilimumab. Some clones in this sample may be carry-over from other donors' samples. The CDR3 loop reads CASSLEGAGTPNYGYTF. The CDR3 DNA follows: TGTGCCAGCAGCTTAGAGGGGGCAGGGACACCGAACTATGGCTACACCTTC. The variable domain in full, completed from reference TRBV7-9 and TRBJ1-2, reads DTGVSQNPRHKITKRGQNVTFRCDPISEHNRLYWYRQTLGQGPEFLTYFQNEAQLEKSRLLSDRFSAERPKGSFSTLEIQRTEQGDSAMYLCASSLEGAGTPNYGYTFGSGTRLTVV.